This record looks at one TCR beta chain sequence and its context. Its antigen remains unknown. V gave up 3 bases and J gave up 1 base; unmatched junction bases: 2. CDR3 length: 14 residues. CDR1 is SGHDT and CDR2 is YYEEEE in the germline V gene. The data stem from a study of long-term antiretroviral therapy in people with HIV. They ran version v3.0 of the immunoSEQ assay at survey level. Sequencing was performed with immunoSEQ multiplex PCR; in TCRdb, only in-frame clones are kept and a portion is missing. The table shows roughly 25,000 clones, with about 80% occurring only once. Study findings and constraints: HIV repertoires had narrower CDR3 length ranges than controls.

At least two post-ART and at least one pre-ART PBMC sample were available for each donor. The chain links TRBV5-6 to TRBJ2-3; 7 nucleotides line up with TRBD2. The source material was unsorted PBMCs, sampled 0.7 years before starting antiretroviral therapy. The TCR sequence derives from a man younger than 45 with HIV. CDR3 sequence: CASSSAGGTDTQYF. Written as DNA, the CDR3 is TGTGCCAGCAGCTCGGCGGGGGGCACAGATACGCAGTATTTT. The whole variable domain, remainder taken from reference TRBV5-6 and TRBJ2-3, is DAGVTQSPTHLIKTRGQQVTLRCSPKSGHDTVSWYQQALGQGPQFIFQYYEEEERQRGNFPDRFSGHQFPNYSSELNVNALLLGDSALYLCASSSAGGTDTQYFGPGTRLTVL.